These T cell receptor beta chains were read from a single sample in a study of cytomegalovirus exposure and HLA in healthy donors. Repertoires were generated with immunoSEQ multiplex PCR, while TCRdb's copy carries only in-frame clones and drops some. The table lists 150,000 to 200,000 clones, around nine tenths of them singletons. Specimen: PBMCs. The receptors stem from a woman under 30 in good health and CMV-seronegative. Each CDR3 is given with its conserved first and last residue. A D gene is named only where the DNA matches it firmly. Clone size is shown for a subset of rows, as once, few, many or a class of expanded clone.

cdr3_length	v_call	clone_size	d_call	j_call	cdr3_nt	cdr3_aa
14	TRBV7-9	.	TRBD1	TRBJ2-7	TGTGCCAGCAGCACAGATACAGGGGGCTTAGGGCAGTACTTC	CASSTDTGGLGQYF
14	TRBV6-5	.	.	TRBJ2-7	TGTGCCAGCAGCCAGCTCCCCAGGGGCTACGAGCAGTACTTC	CASSQLPRGYEQYF
15	TRBV2	few	TRBD2	TRBJ2-3	TGTGCCAGCACCTGGATAGCGGGATTGGCAGATACGCAGTATTTT	CASTWIAGLADTQYF
14	TRBV7-9	.	.	TRBJ1-2	TGTGCCAGCAGCTCCCTAGCAGATAACTATGGCTACACCTTC	CASSSLADNYGYTF
12	TRBV7-9	.	.	TRBJ1-4	TGTGCCATCCCCCGTTTTAATGAAAAACTGTTTTTT	CAIPRFNEKLFF
16	TRBV5-1	.	TRBD2	TRBJ2-5	TGCGCCAGCAGCCCAGGACTAGCGGCGCCGCAAGAGACCCAGTACTTC	CASSPGLAAPQETQYF
15	TRBV5-4	few	.	TRBJ2-3	TGTGCCAGCAGCTTGAATTTGGGTCGAGCGGATACGCAGTATTTT	CASSLNLGRADTQYF
14	TRBV10-3	.	.	TRBJ2-5	TGTGCCATCAGTGACCACACTAGTTTAAAGACCCAGTACTTC	CAISDHTSLKTQYF
15	TRBV6-5	.	.	TRBJ2-7	TGTGCCAGCAGTTACTCTCCCAGGGCCTTCTACGAGCAGTACTTC	CASSYSPRAFYEQYF
14	TRBV28	.	.	TRBJ1-4	TGTGCCAGCAGCCCTCCTACCGAGAGAGAAAAACTGTTTTTT	CASSPPTEREKLFF
14	TRBV6-5	.	.	TRBJ1-1	TGTGCCAGCAGTTACTGGCAGGGTCCCACTGGGGCTTTCTTT	CASSYWQGPTGAFF
13	TRBV2	.	.	TRBJ2-5	TGTGCCAGCAGTGGAGGGTTCGGGGAGACCCAGTACTTC	CASSGGFGETQYF
14	TRBV2	.	TRBD2	TRBJ2-1	TGTGCCAGCAGGAGGACTAGCGGGGACAATGAGCAGTTCTTC	CASRRTSGDNEQFF
17	TRBV4-1	.	.	TRBJ2-5	TGCGCCAGCAGCCAAAAGGGTTGGACAACCCATCAAGAGACCCAGTACTTC	CASSQKGWTTHQETQYF
21	TRBV12-2	.	.	TRBJ2-4	TGTGCAAGTCGCTTAGGTGCCGGGCTAGCGGGAGGGCGAAGGGCCAAAAACATTCAGTACTTC	CASRLGAGLAGGRRAKNIQYF